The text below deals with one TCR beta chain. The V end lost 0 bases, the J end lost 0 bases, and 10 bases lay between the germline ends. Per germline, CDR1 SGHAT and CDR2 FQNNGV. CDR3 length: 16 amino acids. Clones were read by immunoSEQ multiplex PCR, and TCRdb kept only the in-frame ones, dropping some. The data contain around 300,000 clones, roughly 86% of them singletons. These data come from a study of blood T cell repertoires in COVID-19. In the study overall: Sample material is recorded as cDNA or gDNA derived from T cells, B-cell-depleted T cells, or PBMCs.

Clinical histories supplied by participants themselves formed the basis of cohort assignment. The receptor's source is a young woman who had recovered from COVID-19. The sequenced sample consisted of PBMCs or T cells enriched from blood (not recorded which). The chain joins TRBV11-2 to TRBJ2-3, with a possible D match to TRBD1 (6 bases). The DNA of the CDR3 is TGTGCCAGCAGCTTAGAAGGGGGTACCAGCACAGATACGCAGTATTTT. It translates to CASSLEGGTSTDTQYF.